The 15 T cell receptor beta chains listed next were all sequenced from one sample in a study of naive and memory T cell subsets. Their cognate antigens are unknown. Study observations and caveats: A few larger clonotypes appeared in naive repertoires, especially CD8, possibly memory cells re-expressing CD45RA.

An equimolar mix of two oligonucleotides served as the beta constant-region primer for TRBC1 and TRBC2. Nested alpha and beta constant-region primers with the SP2 primer drove four PCR rounds on ligated cDNA. TCRdb itself ran the UMI-ligation and nested PCR reads through MiXCR, one entry per CDR3 protein. The repertoire has 98,000 or so distinct CDR3 sequences, about 14% of them found once; the top ten carry 2.5% to 3.5%. Material: naive CD8+ T cells from blood. Every receptor here comes from a human donor in good health.

The rearrangement links TRBV4-2 to TRBJ2-5, with 13 bases aligning to TRBD2. The germline gives CDR1 LGHNA, CDR2 YNFKEQ. The CDR3 has 15 amino acids. V trimming: 4 bases; J trimming: 4 bases; junction bases outside the gene matches: 3. The CDR3 loop reads CASSPGTSGTETQYF. The CDR3 nucleotides are TGTGCCAGCAGCCCGGGGACTAGCGGGACAGAGACCCAGTACTTC.

The rearrangement links TRBV19 to TRBJ2-1, with 10 bases lining up with TRBD2. The CDR3 runs 14 residues. The junction had 7 bases not matched to a gene; V was cut back by 10 bases and J by 4 bases. The germline V gene encodes CDR1 LNHDA and CDR2 SQIVND (reference sequence). CDR3 nucleotide sequence: TGTGCCACCGAAGCGGGAGGGGGGTACAATGAGCAGTTCTTC. Protein product: CATEAGGGYNEQFF. The full variable domain, with the rest looked up from reference TRBV19 and TRBJ2-1, is DGGITQSPKYLFRKEGQNVTLSCEQNLNHDAMYWYRQDPGQGLRLIYYSQIVNDFQKGDIAEGYSVSREKKESFPLTVTSAQKNPTAFYLCATEAGGGYNEQFFGPGTRLTVL.

This clonotype came up many times. The rearrangement uses TRBV12-3 or TRBV12-4 and TRBJ2-5; D unresolved. V shed 5 bases and J shed 5 bases, with 18 bases lying between them. The CDR3 sequence is 15 residues long. In DNA, the CDR3 is TGTGCCAGCAGTACTCTTGTGGGGTCCGGGGAGACCCAGTACTTC. Protein product: CASSTLVGSGETQYF.

This chain joins TRBV28 and TRBJ2-7; the match to TRBD1 covers 8 bases. This CDR3 contains 14 residues. V lost 8 bases to trimming and J lost 2 bases; unmatched junction nucleotides: 8. Germline CDR1 and CDR2: MDHEN and SYDVKM. Here the CDR3 DNA reads TGTGCCAGCCATCCGGGACAGGTTGCCTACGAGCAGTACTTC. Protein sequence: CASHPGQVAYEQYF.

This clonotype was counted a few times. The genes are TRBV20-1 and TRBJ2-1; 7 bases map to TRBD2. CDR3 length: 17 residues. Germline loops: CDR1 DFQATT, CDR2 SNEGSKA (reference sequence). The junction had 14 bases not matched to a gene; V was cut back by 2 bases and J by 4 bases. The CDR3 DNA is TGCAGTGCTAGATCCCCCTACTTGGCGGGAGTATACAATGAGCAGTTCTTC. Its translation: CSARSPYLAGVYNEQFF.

This clonotype was detected ten times or more. V is TRBV3-1 and J is TRBJ1-1, with D possibly matching TRBD1 (6 bases). The germline CDR1 and CDR2 sequences are LGHDT and YNNKEL (reference sequence). The germline V and J ends were trimmed by 1 base and 3 bases, with 9 bases remaining between them. The CDR3 sequence is 14 residues long. The CDR3 DNA reads TGTGCCAGCAGCCAAGGCTACAGGGACACTGAAGCTTTCTTT. Translated, it gives CASSQGYRDTEAFF.

This clonotype was counted between two and nine times. V usage is TRBV7-9 and J usage is TRBJ2-7, with a weak D call TRBD1 (5 bases). Looked up from germline, CDR1 is SEHNR and CDR2 is FQNEAQ (reference sequence). The CDR3 length is 13 residues. V was pared by 5 bases and J by 1 base, with 9 bases between. CDR3 in amino acids: CASSTDRSYEQYF. DNA for the CDR3: TGTGCCAGCAGCACCGACAGATCCTACGAGCAGTACTTC.

The J gene is TRBJ2-1, the V gene TRBV20-1; maybe TRBD2 (5 bases). The CDR3 has 13 amino acids. V was trimmed by 3 bases and J by 3 bases, leaving 9 bases between them. Germline CDR1 reads DFQATT; CDR2 reads SNEGSKA (reference sequence). For the CDR3, the DNA is TGCAGTGCTAGGTCCGGGAACTACAATGAGCAGTTCTTC. Its translation: CSARSGNYNEQFF.

The table lists this clonotype with many counts. The rearrangement links TRBV7-2 to TRBJ1-4; TRBD1 aligns across 11 bases. CDR1 SGHTA and CDR2 FQGNSA come from the germline V gene. The CDR3 has 16 residues. Trimming cost V 5 bases and J 1 base; bases outside gene matches: 3. CDR3 bases: TGTGCCAGCAGCAGGACAGGGGGCAGAACTAATGAAAAACTGTTTTTT. Residues: CASSRTGGRTNEKLFF.

This chain connects TRBV25-1 to TRBJ1-5; 7 positions agree with TRBD1. Trimming cost V 2 bases and J 8 bases; bases outside gene matches: 3. The germline V gene has CDR1 MGHDK and CDR2 SYGVNS. This CDR3 has 13 amino acids. CDR3 nucleotide sequence: TGTGCCAGCAGTGAACGGACAGGTGAGCCCCAGCATTTT. Its protein product is CASSERTGEPQHF. The full variable domain, its missing parts supplied by reference TRBV25-1 and TRBJ1-5, is EADIYQTPRYLVIGTGKKITLECSQTMGHDKMYWYQQDPGMELHLIHYSYGVNSTEKGDLSSESTVSRIRTEHFPLTLESARPSHTSQYLCASSERTGEPQHFGDGTRLSIL.

This rearrangement joins TRBV24-1 to TRBJ2-1; TRBD1 matches at 10 bases. The CDR3 extends over 16 amino acids. Unmatched junction bases numbered 7, after V lost 4 bases and J lost 5 bases. CDR1 KGHDR and CDR2 SFDVKD come from the germline V gene. Here the CDR3 reads CATSESGTGANNEQFF. Here the CDR3 DNA reads TGTGCCACCAGTGAATCCGGGACAGGGGCTAACAATGAGCAGTTCTTC.

This clonotype was seen many times. CDR3 DNA: TGTGCCAGCAGCTTGTATATACTAGCGGGAGAGGATACGCAGTATTTT. Translation: CASSLYILAGEDTQYF. The V gene is TRBV5-8, the J gene TRBJ2-3; 11 bases fit TRBD2. V shed 1 base and J 6 bases; nucleotides not matched to a gene: 7. The CDR3 loop spans 16 amino acids. Per the germline V gene, CDR1 is SGHTS and CDR2 is YDEGEE.

The chain combines TRBV28 with TRBJ2-7; TRBD2 matches at 10 bases. The CDR3 covers 16 residues. In germline, CDR1 is MDHEN, CDR2 SYDVKM. V lost 1 base, J lost 0 bases, and 3 bases stayed unmatched. CDR3 amino acids: CASSLSGLAISYEQYF. In nucleotides, the CDR3 is TGTGCCAGCAGTTTATCGGGACTAGCGATCTCCTACGAGCAGTACTTC.

This clonotype was picked up a small number of times. The chain uses TRBV7-9 and TRBJ2-5; D unclear. With 1 base removed from V and 7 bases from J, the gap between germline ends came to 4 bases. CDR3 size: 11 residues. CDR1 is SEHNR, CDR2 FQNEAQ, per germline (reference sequence). Written as DNA, the CDR3 is TGTGCCAGCAGCTTAGAACCGACCCAGTACTTC. It translates to CASSLEPTQYF.

This clonotype showed up just a few times. The chain is built from TRBV29-1 and TRBJ2-3, with 10 nucleotides matching TRBD2. The CDR3 runs 16 residues. From germline, CDR1 is SQVTM and CDR2 ANQGSEA. V was clipped by 1 base and J by 2 bases; unmatched bases: 6. The CDR3 DNA follows: TGCAGCGTTGAAGTAGCTAGCGGGAGAATCACAGATACGCAGTATTTT. Translating gives CSVEVASGRITDTQYF.